The clone carrying this T cell receptor (beta chain) was observed a handful of times. What it binds is not known. This entry comes from a study of early T cells in non-severe SARS-CoV-2 infection. Overall study: Bulk RNA taken from unsorted whole blood was sequenced, leaving chains unpaired. Whole-study findings and limits: VDJdb matching favored anti-spike CD8 responses, missing private and CD4 specificities.

Between the trimmed V and J ends, which lost 6 bases and 2 bases, there was a span of 17 bases. The length of the CDR3 is 16 residues. Per germline, CDR1 SEHNR and CDR2 FQNEAQ (reference sequence). Separate cDNA molecules each had unique molecular identifiers attached to them. MiXCR, applied by TCRdb to the 5' RACE reads, yields one record per CDR3 protein. The sample holds roughly 41,000 distinct CDR3 sequences, 5.8% seen once. V usage is TRBV7-9 and J usage is TRBJ1-3; D is perhaps TRBD1 (6 bases). The origin of this receptor is an adult who was a healthcare worker with PCR-confirmed SARS-CoV-2 infection or an uninfected control (not recorded which). Sequencing used whole blood. CDR3 in amino acids: CASSLKQGAAGNTIYF. The DNA for the CDR3 is TGTGCCAGCAGTCTAAAACAGGGTGCGGCTGGAAACACCATATATTTT.